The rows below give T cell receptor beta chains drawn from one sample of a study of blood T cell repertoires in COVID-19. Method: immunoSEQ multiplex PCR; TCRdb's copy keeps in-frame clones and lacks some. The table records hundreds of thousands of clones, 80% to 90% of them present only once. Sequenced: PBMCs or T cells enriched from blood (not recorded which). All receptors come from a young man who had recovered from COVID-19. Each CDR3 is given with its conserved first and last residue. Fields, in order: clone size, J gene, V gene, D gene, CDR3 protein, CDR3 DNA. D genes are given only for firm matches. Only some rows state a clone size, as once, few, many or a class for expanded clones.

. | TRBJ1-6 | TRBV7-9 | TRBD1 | CASSARQGGNSPLHF | TGTGCCAGCAGCGCCCGACAGGGGGGTAATTCACCCCTCCACTTT
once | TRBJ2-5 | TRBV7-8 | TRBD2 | CASSRATAGGGETQYF | TGTGCCAGCAGCCGAGCCACAGCGGGGGGAGGGGAGACCCAGTACTTC
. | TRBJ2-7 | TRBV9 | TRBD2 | CASSVAGGTTYEQYF | TGTGCCAGCAGCGTGGCCGGAGGGACTACCTACGAGCAGTACTTC
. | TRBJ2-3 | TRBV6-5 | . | CASTNAGSTDTQYF | TGTGCCAGCACCAACGCAGGGAGCACAGATACGCAGTATTTT
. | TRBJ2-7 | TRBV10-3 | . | CATSFGGKSYEQYF | TGTGCCACCTCATTTGGCGGGAAAAGCTACGAGCAGTACTTC
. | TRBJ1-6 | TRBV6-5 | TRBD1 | CASRRGQGASPLHF | TGTGCCAGCAGACGAGGACAGGGGGCTTCACCCCTCCACTTT
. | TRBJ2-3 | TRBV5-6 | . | CASSSRPGRTDTQYF | TGTGCCAGCAGCAGTAGGCCTGGGAGGACAGATACGCAGTATTTT
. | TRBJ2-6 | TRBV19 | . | CASSKTGLNSGANVLTF | TGTGCCAGTAGCAAAACAGGGCTTAATTCTGGGGCCAACGTCCTGACTTTC
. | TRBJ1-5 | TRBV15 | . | CATSPAEKLAQHF | TGTGCCACCAGCCCCGCTGAAAAATTAGCCCAGCATTTT
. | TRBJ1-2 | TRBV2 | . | CARRQPEGYTF | TGTGCCAGGCGGCAGCCTGAAGGCTACACCTTC
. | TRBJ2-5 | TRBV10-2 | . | CASRRRGETQYF | TGCGCCAGCAGGCGCAGGGGAGAGACCCAGTACTTC
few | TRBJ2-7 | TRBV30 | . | CAWSVFSREQYF | TGTGCCTGGAGTGTTTTTTCCCGCGAGCAGTACTTC
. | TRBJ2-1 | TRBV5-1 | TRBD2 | CASSYRGAGTNSYNEQFF | TGCGCCAGCAGCTACCGAGGAGCCGGGACTAATTCCTACAATGAGCAGTTCTTC
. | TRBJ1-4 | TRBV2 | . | CASSVRFSKQGVREKLFF | TGTGCCAGCAGTGTTAGGTTCTCAAAACAGGGCGTCCGGGAAAAACTGTTTTTT
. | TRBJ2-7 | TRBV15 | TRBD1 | CATSKQLTGGLSYEQYF | TGTGCCACCAGCAAACAACTGACAGGGGGCCTTTCCTACGAGCAGTACTTC
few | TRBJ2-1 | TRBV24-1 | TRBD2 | CATSDTIGTSGSHNEQFF | TGTGCCACCAGTGATACGATAGGGACTAGCGGGAGCCACAATGAGCAGTTCTTC